The clone carrying this T cell receptor (beta chain) came up once. The antigen is not known. Only in-frame clones appear in the TCRdb table, and some are missing; sequencing was by immunoSEQ multiplex PCR. The sample records some 100,000 clones, more than 80% being singletons. These data come from a study of OX40 agonist ivuxolimab in advanced cancers. Study information: Having had anti-PD-1, anti-PD-L1 or anti-CTLA-4 therapy before was allowed, and about 42% had some. Notes on the study in general: Blood T cells, both CD4+ and CD8+, expanded clonally by week 6 at 0.1 to 3.0 mg/kg. Among patients with partial responses at 0.1-3.0 mg/kg, clonal expansion was among the lowest.

This clonotype was obtained from an adult with an advanced solid tumor such as melanoma, head and neck, liver or kidney cancer. Specimen: CD4+ or CD8+ T cells sorted from blood, collected in a trial of the OX40 agonist ivuxolimab.

In DNA form, the CDR3 reads TGTGCCAGAAGCCCCCCGCTTAACTATGGCTACACCTTC. Translated: CARSPPLNYGYTF. This sequence joins TRBV5-8 and TRBJ1-2; D unclear. This CDR3 comprises 13 residues. Germline values: CDR1 SGHTS, CDR2 YDEGEE. Trimming stripped 8 bases from V and 1 base from J, with 12 bases between.